A single sample gave rise to the 30 T cell receptor beta chains below, sequenced in a study of low-dose radiotherapy and immunotherapy resistance in tumors. Time point noted: after trial treatment. The treatment was: LDRT plus nivolumab, ipilimumab, low-dose cyclophosphamide and aspirin (RACIN trial). Both TCRalpha and TCRbeta chains were reverse transcribed with V-gene-specific primers. Using a constant-region primer together with a V-primer adapter, TCRs were subjected to 15 to 20 PCR cycles of amplification. Each CDR3 protein is one row after TCRdb ran MiXCR on the reads. This table has tens of thousands of distinct CDR3 sequences, roughly 19% appearing once. This specimen was PBMCs, taken after low-dose radiotherapy plus immunotherapy. The source is a female donor with ovarian cancer.

V is TRBV5-1 and J is TRBJ2-1, with TRBD2 matching over 8 bases. CDR1 and CDR2 (germline): SGHRS, YFSETQ. The ends lost 6 bases at V and 2 bases at J; junction bases unmatched: 4. This CDR3 is 14 amino acids long. CDR3 amino acids: CASTLAGPYNEQFF. CDR3 DNA: TGCGCCAGCACTTTAGCGGGGCCCTACAATGAGCAGTTCTTC.

There are many counts of this clonotype. This chain links TRBV7-9 with TRBJ1-2; D may be TRBD1 (6 bases). Between the trimmed V and J ends, which lost 2 bases and 8 bases, there was a span of 12 bases. Germline lookup yields CDR1 SEHNR and CDR2 FQNEAQ (reference sequence). The CDR3 runs to 13 residues. Here the CDR3 reads CASSLTGIRGYTF. The CDR3 bases are TGTGCCAGCAGCTTAACAGGGATCCGGGGCTACACCTTC.

This clonotype showed up many times. The J gene is TRBJ2-5, the V gene TRBV15; the D gene could be TRBD1 or TRBD2 (5 bases each). The CDR3 is made up of 15 amino acids. Per germline, CDR1 LNHNV and CDR2 YYDKDF (reference sequence). Between the trimmed V and J ends, which lost 3 bases and 4 bases, there was a span of 15 bases. CDR3 in DNA: TGTGCCACCAGCAGGGGAGAGCAGGGAGCAGAGACCCAGTACTTC. This translates into CATSRGEQGAETQYF.

In its sample, this clonotype was seen many times. CDR3 in amino acids: CASSRTGQVTQETQYF. The CDR3 nucleotides read TGTGCCAGCAGCCGGACCGGACAGGTTACACAAGAGACCCAGTACTTC. The chain couples TRBV7-9 to TRBJ2-5; the match to TRBD1 covers 7 bases. The CDR3 loop spans 16 amino acids. Germline V gene sequence: CDR1 SEHNR, CDR2 FQNEAQ (reference sequence). V trimming: 5 bases; J trimming: 2 bases; junction bases outside the gene matches: 11.

In this sample, this clonotype turned up many times. The rearrangement links TRBV5-1 to TRBJ1-1; 9 nucleotides align to TRBD1. J lost 0 bases, V lost 5 bases, and 8 bases had no gene match. The germline gives CDR1 SGHRS, CDR2 YFSETQ. The CDR3 runs to 16 residues. This CDR3 is CASRPGQGGLNTEAFF. CDR3 sequence (DNA): TGCGCCAGCAGGCCGGGACAGGGAGGGTTGAACACTGAAGCTTTCTTT.

The rearrangement uses TRBV4-3 and TRBJ2-1; D is perhaps TRBD1 (7 bases). Trimming stripped 4 bases from V and 8 bases from J, with 18 bases between. Germline loops: CDR1 LGHNA, CDR2 YSLEER. This CDR3 has 15 residues. CDR3 loop: CASSPRRGQRDEQFF. In nucleotides, the CDR3 is TGCGCCAGCAGCCCCCGGAGGGGGCAAAGAGATGAGCAGTTCTTC.

A word on this clonotype: A far bigger clonotype differs at one base, so this is likely a read error. The chain combines TRBV29-1 with TRBJ2-7; 11 nucleotides agree with TRBD2. Germline CDR1 and CDR2: SQVTM and ANQGSEA. V lost 5 bases, J lost 7 bases, and 10 bases stayed unmatched. CDR3 length equals 14 residues. CDR3 DNA: TGCAGCGTTAGTAGCGGGAGGGTTACCGATGAGCAGTACTTC. This gives the protein CSVSSGRVTDEQYF.

As concerns this clonotype: This probably arose from a read error, given a far larger clone one base away. This chain joins TRBV6-5 and TRBJ2-1; the match to TRBD2 covers 12 bases. This CDR3 is 14 amino acids long. Germline V gives CDR1 MNHEY, CDR2 SVGAGI. The CDR3 is CVSSRTSGNNEQFF. The CDR3, as DNA: TGTGTCAGCAGTCGGACTAGCGGGAACAATGAGCAGTTCTTC.

This clonotype has a count of ten or more. The chain joins TRBV7-8 to TRBJ2-2, with TRBD2 matching 12 bases. The CDR3 spans 18 residues. Germline V CDR1 and CDR2: SGHVS, FQNEAQ. J lost 4 bases, V lost 7 bases, and 13 bases had no gene match. Here the CDR3 reads CASILSTSGSPVTGELFF. Here the CDR3 DNA reads TGTGCCAGCATCCTCTCGACTAGCGGGAGCCCCGTCACCGGGGAGCTGTTTTTT. Supplemented by reference TRBV7-8 and TRBJ2-2, the full variable domain reads GAGVSQSPRYKVAKRGQDVALRCDPISGHVSLFWYQQALGQGPEFLTYFQNEAQLDKSGLPSDRFFAERPEGSVSTLKIQRTQQEDSAVYLCASILSTSGSPVTGELFFGEGSRLTVL.

This clonotype was counted ten times or more. V gene TRBV11-2 combines with J gene TRBJ2-1; no definite D call. CDR1 SGHAT and CDR2 FQNNGV come from the germline V gene. V was cut by 0 bases and J by 9 bases, with 9 bases left in between. The CDR3 is 13 residues long. This chain's CDR3 is CASSLDRALEQFF. The CDR3 DNA reads as TGTGCCAGCAGCTTAGATAGGGCTCTTGAGCAGTTCTTC.

This clonotype appeared many times. This chain joins TRBV6-2 or TRBV6-3 and TRBJ1-2, with 7 nucleotides matching TRBD1. Germline CDR1 and CDR2: MNHEY and SVGEGT. This CDR3 region has 13 residues. V shed 8 bases, J shed 5 bases, and the junction held 8 bases outside the gene matches. The CDR3 loop reads CASRRQGRYGYTF. DNA for the CDR3: TGTGCCAGCCGAAGACAGGGACGGTATGGCTACACCTTC.

This clonotype has a count of ten or more. The chain's CDR3 is CSARRPSRHPRGYIQYF. As DNA, the CDR3 is TGCAGTGCTAGACGGCCCTCGAGGCACCCGCGTGGATACATTCAGTACTTC. This sequence joins TRBV20-1 and TRBJ2-4, with D unclear. Trimming took off 2 bases at V and 8 bases at J, with 25 bases between the two ends. The CDR3 is made up of 17 amino acids. Germline CDR1 DFQATT, CDR2 SNEGSKA (reference sequence).

This clonotype was found many times. The chain is built from TRBV5-6 and TRBJ2-3; the match to TRBD2 covers 8 bases. V shed 2 bases and J 3 bases; nucleotides not matched to a gene: 8. This CDR3 has 16 residues. Germline V gene sequence: CDR1 SGHDT, CDR2 YYEEEE. This chain's CDR3 is CASSFTSGPSTDTQYF. The CDR3 nucleotides read TGTGCCAGCAGCTTCACTAGCGGACCGTCGACAGATACGCAGTATTTT. The variable domain in full, with the rest retrieved from reference TRBV5-6 and TRBJ2-3, is DAGVTQSPTHLIKTRGQQVTLRCSPKSGHDTVSWYQQALGQGPQFIFQYYEEEERQRGNFPDRFSGHQFPNYSSELNVNALLLGDSALYLCASSFTSGPSTDTQYFGPGTRLTVL.

V gene TRBV5-1 combines with J gene TRBJ2-7, with D unresolved. This CDR3 has 14 amino acids. The V gene lost 0 bases and the J gene lost 2 bases, with 9 bases spanning the gap. Germline V gene lookup returns CDR1 SGHRS and CDR2 YFSETQ. The CDR3 here is CASSLGAPTYEQYF. The CDR3 bases are TGCGCCAGCAGCTTGGGGGCGCCAACCTACGAGCAGTACTTC.

This clonotype occurred many times. The gene calls are TRBV4-3 and TRBJ2-5; 12 nucleotides match TRBD2. After removal of 0 bases from V and 5 bases from J, the junction contained 10 bases not matched to a gene. The germline V gene encodes CDR1 LGHNA and CDR2 YSLEER. The CDR3 loop spans 18 amino acids. DNA for the CDR3: TGCGCCAGCAGCCAAGACTCAGGATGGCTAGCGGGAGGGGAGACCCAGTACTTC. Encoded protein: CASSQDSGWLAGGETQYF.

This clonotype was counted between two and nine times. It is likely a read error: a sequence one base away is far more abundant. The genes are TRBV4-1 and TRBJ2-1; D is undetermined. The CDR3 totals 12 residues. V was cut by 4 bases and J by 10 bases, with 11 bases left in between. From germline, CDR1 is MGHRA and CDR2 YSYEKL. The chain's CDR3 is CASSPNGPEQFF. Here the CDR3 DNA reads TGCGCCAGCAGCCCTAACGGGCCCGAGCAGTTCTTC.

In its sample, this clonotype was seen many times. V and J are TRBV11-3 and TRBJ1-1; the match to TRBD1 covers 7 bases. The V and J ends lost 5 bases and 0 bases, in that order; junction bases with no gene match: 6. The germline V gene encodes CDR1 SGHNT and CDR2 YENEEA. CDR3 length: 15 amino acids. The CDR3 reads CASSTPGQLNTEAFF. The CDR3 DNA reads as TGTGCCAGCAGCACCCCGGGACAGCTGAACACTGAAGCTTTCTTT.

This clonotype came up a few times. The genes are TRBV19 and TRBJ1-1, with TRBD1 matching 7 bases. The CDR3 runs to 12 residues. Losses at the gene ends were 6 bases for V and 9 bases for J; bases not matched to a gene: 7. Germline lookup yields CDR1 LNHDA and CDR2 SQIVND (reference sequence). The CDR3 reads CASRVSGQQAFF. The CDR3 nucleotides are TGTGCCAGTAGGGTATCGGGACAGCAAGCTTTCTTT.

This clonotype was counted ten times or more. V is TRBV29-1 and J is TRBJ2-5; D not certain. Per the germline V gene, CDR1 is SQVTM and CDR2 is ANQGSEA. The CDR3 contains 12 residues. Trimming removed 4 bases from V and 2 bases from J, with 8 bases in between. In nucleotides, the CDR3 is TGCAGCGTTGGCGGAAGGCAAGAGACCCAGTACTTC. This encodes CSVGGRQETQYF.

This clonotype has ten or more counts. This chain's CDR3 is CASIMDSRDGELFF. As DNA, the CDR3 is TGTGCCAGCATCATGGACAGTAGAGACGGGGAGCTGTTTTTT. This chain joins TRBV6-6 and TRBJ2-2, with TRBD1 as a possible D gene (6 bases). The V and J ends lost 7 bases and 7 bases respectively, with 16 bases between them. Germline CDR1 is MNHNY and CDR2 is SVGAGI (reference sequence). CDR3 length: 14 residues.

Of note for this clonotype: A much more abundant neighbour one base away suggests this may be a read error. The gene calls are TRBV27 and TRBJ2-5; 8 positions match TRBD1. The trim removed 6 bases at V and 11 bases at J, leaving 11 bases unmatched. The CDR3 sequence is 13 residues long. Germline V gives CDR1 MNHEY, CDR2 SMNVEV (reference sequence). This chain's CDR3 is CASRDRAGHEQYF. CDR3 nucleotides: TGTGCCAGCAGGGACAGGGCGGGCCATGAGCAGTACTTC.

A remark on this clonotype: A far larger clone is only one base removed, so a read error is likely. The chain combines TRBV13 with TRBJ2-1; 13 positions match TRBD2. The CDR3 spans 14 residues. The germline V gene encodes CDR1 PRHDT and CDR2 FYEKMQ (reference sequence). V lost 5 bases and J lost 10; bases outside the gene matches: 5. CDR3 nucleotides: TGTGCCAGCAGCGCGGGACTAGCGGGGCGAGAGCAGTTCTTC. Protein product: CASSAGLAGREQFF.

Points on this clonotype: An end of the junction differs from the germline gene, which may be a read error. The chain links TRBV5-3 to TRBJ2-7; 11 bases line up with TRBD2. TRBV5-3 is an ORF for which the function is uncertain. The CDR3 runs to 15 residues. CDR3 protein: CASSLSTSGVYEQYF. The CDR3, as DNA: TGTGCCAGCAGCTTGTCGACTAGCGGGGTTTACGAGCAGTACTTC.

This clonotype was recorded only once. The rearrangement uses TRBV19 and TRBJ2-1; D is perhaps TRBD2 (6 bases). Trimming took 7 bases from V and 7 from J, leaving 17 bases between them. This CDR3 has 14 residues. Germline CDR1 and CDR2: LNHDA and SQIVND (reference sequence). The CDR3 coding sequence is TGTGCCAGTATCAGACTAGGCATGGGGAATGAGCAGTTCTTC. Translating gives CASIRLGMGNEQFF.

This clonotype was counted at least ten times. The J gene is TRBJ2-5, the V gene TRBV10-3; D is possibly TRBD2 (6 bases). This CDR3 spans 15 amino acids. Germline lookup yields CDR1 ENHRY and CDR2 SYGVKD. V was shortened by 4 bases and J by 5 bases, with 17 bases between the two germline ends. The CDR3 coding sequence is TGTGCCATCAGTGCCCCGGGCCCCCGGGGGGAGACCCAGTACTTC. Residues: CAISAPGPRGETQYF.

Ten or more counts support this clonotype. The chain recombines TRBV5-1 with TRBJ1-2; D may be TRBD1 (6 bases). The CDR3 covers 15 residues. The germline V and J ends were trimmed by 0 bases and 2 bases, with 11 bases remaining between them. Germline V gives CDR1 SGHRS, CDR2 YFSETQ. The CDR3 DNA is TGCGCCAGCAGCTTGGAGGGGGTAGAGAACTATGGCTACACCTTC. Its protein product is CASSLEGVENYGYTF.

The chain employs TRBV5-5 and TRBJ1-2; D unclear. The CDR3 covers 14 residues. V shed 0 bases and J shed 5 bases, with 11 bases lying between them. Looked up from germline, CDR1 is SGHKS and CDR2 is YYEKEE (reference sequence). The CDR3 spells CASSLEYRGYGYTF. CDR3 coding DNA: TGTGCCAGCAGCTTGGAGTATCGGGGATATGGCTACACCTTC.

This clonotype occurred many times. The V gene is TRBV12-3 or TRBV12-4, the J gene TRBJ2-5; 10 bases line up with TRBD2. The CDR3 consists of 15 residues. V was pared by 5 bases and J by 1 base, with 4 bases of the junction left unmatched. The CDR3 nucleotides read TGTGCCAGCAGTCCCCGGACTAGCGGCCAAGAGACCCAGTACTTC. As protein: CASSPRTSGQETQYF.

This clonotype was observed at least ten times. The CDR3 loop is CASSPGPSTDTQYF. The CDR3 DNA is TGTGCCAGCAGCCCCGGGCCTAGCACAGATACGCAGTATTTT. J is TRBJ2-3 and V is TRBV5-6, with no clear D. V gave up 4 bases and J gave up 0 bases, with 9 bases separating them. This CDR3 region has 14 residues. Per the germline V gene, CDR1 is SGHDT and CDR2 is YYEEEE.

Of note for this clonotype: This probably arose from a read error, given a far larger clone one base away. The chain is built from TRBV27 and TRBJ1-2; D is perhaps TRBD1 (5 bases). Germline CDR1 and CDR2: MNHEY and SMNVEV (reference sequence). With 9 bases removed from V and 2 bases from J, the gap between germline ends came to 22 bases. This CDR3 region has 16 residues. CDR3 in DNA: TGTGCCAGTGGTATCGGGTTTGCTGACAGAAACTATGGCTACACCTTC. Encoded protein: CASGIGFADRNYGYTF.